The source of this T cell receptor beta chain is a study of T-cell memory formation after mild COVID-19. General observations from the study: Cross-reactive memory apparently joined, as some responding clones appeared in pre-infection memory.

This CDR3 is 14 amino acids long. The germline V gene has CDR1 MNHNY and CDR2 SVGAGI (reference sequence). V was shortened by 2 bases and J by 4 bases, with 10 bases between the two germline ends. 5'RACE primed from the constant segment yielded TCR alpha and TCR beta cDNA libraries bearing sample barcodes and UMIs. TCRdb recomputed calls from the 5' RACE reads with MiXCR, one row per CDR3 protein. In the table there are some 48,000 distinct CDR3 sequences, around a quarter of which are singletons. This clonotype was seen more than once but under ten times. Its antigen is undetermined. The V and J genes are TRBV6-6 and TRBJ2-3; D gene unclear. This clonotype was obtained from a man between 18 and 29 years old who had mild COVID-19 (a few samples of this study predate the infection). Cell type and time point are not known. The source material was PBMCs or a T cell subset sorted from them (not recorded which). CDR3 DNA: TGTGCCAGCAGTTACACGCAGTTTGCAGATACGCAGTATTTT. This encodes CASSYTQFADTQYF.